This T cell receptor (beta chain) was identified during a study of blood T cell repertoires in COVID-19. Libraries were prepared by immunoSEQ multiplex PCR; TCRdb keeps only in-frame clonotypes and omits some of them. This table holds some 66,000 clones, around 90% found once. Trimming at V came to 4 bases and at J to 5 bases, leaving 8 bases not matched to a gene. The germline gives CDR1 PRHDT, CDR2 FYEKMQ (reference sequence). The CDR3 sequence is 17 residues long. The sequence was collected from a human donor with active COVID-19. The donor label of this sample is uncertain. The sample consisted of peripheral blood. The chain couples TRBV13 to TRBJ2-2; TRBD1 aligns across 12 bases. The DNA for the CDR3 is TGTGCCAGCAGCTCCAGGGACAGGGGGCGCTTAACCGGGGAGCTGTTTTTT. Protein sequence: CASSSRDRGRLTGELFF.